Reported below is one T cell receptor beta chain. Its target is unknown. The sample belongs to a study of blood T cells in healthy people across ages. A second PCR of roughly 6 to 12 cycles used a sample-barcoded 5' primer and a J-beta primer mix. TCRdb called the 5' RACE reads again in MiXCR, with one record for every CDR3 protein. Altogether 660,000 or so distinct CDR3 sequences are present, around three fifths being singletons, with the ten largest covering around 37%. Study-wide points: Because donor CMV status was unknown, expanded clonotype changes were possibly confounded. The fall in TCR beta diversity per million T cells was roughly linear with age.

Trimming removed 5 bases at V and 6 bases at J, with 16 bases between. The CDR3 runs to 14 residues. This TCR was recovered from a man aged 60-69 years in good health. The sample taken for sequencing was blood. The rearrangement joins TRBV12-3 or TRBV12-4 to TRBJ1-2, with a weak D call TRBD1 (5 bases). CDR3 DNA sequence: TGTGCCAGCAGTCGAGGTGGGGGTAGAAATGGCTACACCTTC. Translating gives CASSRGGGRNGYTF.